This section outlines one TCR beta chain sequence together with its context. Its specificity is unknown. These data come from a study of cytomegalovirus exposure and HLA in healthy donors. Use of 60 Vbeta and 13 Jbeta primers characterized the PCR. Sequencing used immunoSEQ multiplex PCR; TCRdb keeps in-frame clones, though not all of them. The sample consists of a few hundred thousand clones, approximately 84% of them appearing once. Findings and caveats of the study: V- and J-gene trimming in TCR beta was tied to a missense DCLRE1C variant by an analysis performed later. Cytomegalovirus association was assigned to approximately 160 TCR beta chains. Most of the CMV-associated TCR beta chains (in a later analysis) appeared to be HLA-restricted.

Sequencing was carried out using PBMCs. The TCR originated in a woman in her thirties or forties in good health and CMV-seropositive.

This chain's CDR3 is CSVPREGTDTQYF. The CDR3 DNA follows: TGCAGCGTTCCGCGGGAGGGCACAGATACGCAGTATTTT. The chain couples TRBV29-1 to TRBJ2-3; the match to TRBD2 covers 8 bases. The CDR3 length is 13 residues. Germline loops: CDR1 SQVTM, CDR2 ANQGSEA. The junction had 2 bases not matched to a gene; V was cut back by 5 bases and J by 1 base.